The sample holds many counts of the clone carrying this TCR beta chain. Its specificity is not known. This specimen belongs to a study of T cells in Graves' hyperthyroidism and ophthalmopathy. Study outcomes and limitations: From stable hyperthyroidism, ophthalmopathy was separated by a 13 V-J model. Most expanded thyroid clonotypes above 0.001 also appeared in blood.

There were TCR beta CDR3 regions amplified from RNA transcripts. The HTBI set primed first-round TCR CDR3 RT-PCR. MiXCR was run by TCRdb on the multiplex PCR reads, yielding one entry per CDR3 protein. Here the sample spans roughly 740,000 distinct CDR3 sequences, about 17% being singletons. CDR1 LNHNV and CDR2 YYDKDF come from the germline V gene (reference sequence). Deletions cut 1 base from V and 0 bases from J, with 18 bases between. The CDR3 sequence is 18 residues long. Newly diagnosed hyperthyroidism patients aged 18 to 65 years had disease lasting under 2 months. The authors took PBMCs from roughly 9.3 ml fresh peripheral blood.

The sample taken for sequencing was blood. The sequence came from a young man with Graves' hyperthyroidism. This rearrangement joins TRBV15 to TRBJ2-5; D is uncertain. CDR3 amino acids: CATSRGFVSEKYQETQYF. DNA for the CDR3: TGTGCCACCAGCAGAGGGTTCGTTTCAGAGAAGTACCAAGAGACCCAGTACTTC.